These T cell receptor beta chains were read from a single sample in a study of response to subunit inactivated influenza vaccine. TCRdb processed the RT-PCR reads anew with MiXCR; each CDR3 protein has one entry. The data hold hundreds of thousands of distinct CDR3 sequences, with 6.5% to 8% observed a single time. The sequencing here drew on PBMCs from blood, taken about 23 months after vaccination. These TCRs come from a man in his fifties or sixties who received an inactivated influenza vaccine. CDR3s include the opening cysteine and the closing phenylalanine or tryptophan. D genes are given only for firm matches. Expanded clones are given a class, and other clones once, few, many or no size at all.

d_gene: TRBD1
v_gene: TRBV30
j_gene: TRBJ1-6
abundance: few
CDR3aa: CAWSVRDRSPFTSNSPLHF
CDR3nt: TGTGCCTGGAGTGTCCGGGACAGGAGTCCCTTTACCTCTAATTCACCCCTCCACTTT

d_gene: TRBD1
v_gene: TRBV6-5
j_gene: TRBJ1-1
abundance: many
CDR3aa: CASSFQGVVIF
CDR3nt: TGTGCCAGCAGCTTCCAGGGGGTCGTGATCTTT

d_gene: TRBD2
v_gene: TRBV20-1
j_gene: TRBJ2-5
abundance: NA
CDR3aa: CSAGTPSGRRETQYF
CDR3nt: TGCAGTGCTGGGACCCCCAGCGGGAGAAGGGAGACCCAGTACTTC

d_gene: NA
v_gene: TRBV28
j_gene: TRBJ2-4
abundance: many
CDR3aa: CASSGRGPLAKNIQYF
CDR3nt: TGTGCCAGCAGTGGCCGGGGGCCACTAGCCAAAAACATTCAGTACTTC

d_gene: NA
v_gene: TRBV7-9
j_gene: TRBJ1-2
abundance: many
CDR3aa: CASSLEDRNGYTF
CDR3nt: TGTGCCAGCAGCTTAGAGGACCGAAATGGCTACACCTTC

d_gene: TRBD2
v_gene: TRBV20-1
j_gene: TRBJ2-5
abundance: few
CDR3aa: CSARALAEETQYF
CDR3nt: TGCAGTGCTCGAGCACTAGCGGAAGAGACCCAGTACTTC

d_gene: NA
v_gene: TRBV12-3/TRBV12-4
j_gene: TRBJ2-3
abundance: few
CDR3aa: CASSPSPGGRPYTDTQYF
CDR3nt: TGTGCCAGTAGCCCGTCCCCCGGGGGACGACCTTACACAGATACGCAGTATTTT

d_gene: NA
v_gene: TRBV24-1
j_gene: TRBJ2-5
abundance: few
CDR3aa: CATAGAGTQYF
CDR3nt: TGTGCCACCGCCGGGGCTGGGACCCAGTACTTC

d_gene: NA
v_gene: TRBV29-1
j_gene: TRBJ2-3
abundance: NA
CDR3aa: CSVEDRVRRSTDTQYF
CDR3nt: TGCAGCGTTGAAGATCGAGTAAGGCGTAGCACAGATACGCAGTATTTT

d_gene: TRBD2
v_gene: TRBV29-1
j_gene: TRBJ2-5
abundance: many
CDR3aa: CSVPTGGRWETQYF
CDR3nt: TGCAGCGTTCCCACTGGCGGGAGGTGGGAGACCCAGTACTTC

d_gene: NA
v_gene: TRBV18
j_gene: TRBJ2-1
abundance: NA
CDR3aa: CASSPGTVERDEQFF
CDR3nt: TGTGCCAGCTCACCAGGGACGGTTGAACGGGATGAGCAGTTCTTC

d_gene: TRBD2
v_gene: TRBV27
j_gene: TRBJ2-1
abundance: few
CDR3aa: CASKSSGAYNEQFF
CDR3nt: TGTGCCAGCAAATCTAGCGGGGCTTACAATGAGCAGTTCTTC

d_gene: TRBD2
v_gene: TRBV12-3/TRBV12-4
j_gene: TRBJ2-2
abundance: few
CDR3aa: CASSSRTSGRSTGELFF
CDR3nt: TGTGCCAGCAGTTCCCGGACTAGCGGGAGGAGCACCGGGGAGCTGTTTTTT

d_gene: TRBD2
v_gene: TRBV20-1
j_gene: TRBJ2-6
abundance: NA
CDR3aa: CSATWAGDTGANVLTF
CDR3nt: TGCAGTGCCACATGGGCGGGAGATACTGGGGCCAACGTCCTGACTTTC

d_gene: NA
v_gene: TRBV6-5
j_gene: TRBJ2-3
abundance: NA
CDR3aa: CASSYQVSGNTDTQYF
CDR3nt: TGTGCCAGCAGTTACCAAGTTTCGGGGAACACAGATACGCAGTATTTT

d_gene: NA
v_gene: TRBV5-1
j_gene: TRBJ2-7
abundance: few
CDR3aa: CASSPPRRSYEQYF
CDR3nt: TGCGCCAGCAGCCCCCCCCGAAGATCCTACGAGCAGTACTTC

d_gene: TRBD1
v_gene: TRBV18
j_gene: TRBJ2-5
abundance: NA
CDR3aa: CASSPGTVMQETQYF
CDR3nt: TGTGCCAGCTCACCAGGGACAGTCATGCAAGAGACCCAGTACTTC

d_gene: TRBD2
v_gene: TRBV6-2/TRBV6-3
j_gene: TRBJ2-1
abundance: NA
CDR3aa: CASSSTSGRATEQFF
CDR3nt: TGTGCCAGCAGTTCCACTAGCGGGAGGGCCACTGAGCAGTTCTTC

d_gene: NA
v_gene: TRBV10-3
j_gene: TRBJ2-5
abundance: few
CDR3aa: CAISERPGFTGETQYF
CDR3nt: TGTGCCATCAGTGAGCGGCCAGGGTTTACCGGGGAGACCCAGTACTTC

d_gene: NA
v_gene: TRBV12-3/TRBV12-4
j_gene: TRBJ1-2
abundance: few
CDR3aa: CASGSGTDYGYTF
CDR3nt: TGTGCCAGCGGGTCCGGGACGGATTATGGCTACACCTTC

d_gene: TRBD2
v_gene: TRBV11-2
j_gene: TRBJ2-5
abundance: NA
CDR3aa: CASSLEASGSGKTQYF
CDR3nt: TGTGCCAGCAGCTTAGAGGCTAGCGGGAGTGGAAAGACCCAGTACTTC

d_gene: NA
v_gene: TRBV5-5
j_gene: TRBJ1-3
abundance: few
CDR3aa: CASSVESSGNTIYF
CDR3nt: TGTGCCAGCAGCGTAGAGAGCTCTGGAAACACCATATATTTT

d_gene: TRBD1
v_gene: TRBV4-3
j_gene: TRBJ1-3
abundance: few
CDR3aa: CASSQGTGLGNTIYF
CDR3nt: TGCGCCAGCAGCCAAGGGACAGGGCTTGGAAACACCATATATTTT

d_gene: TRBD2
v_gene: TRBV20-1
j_gene: TRBJ2-3
abundance: NA
CDR3aa: CSAPGLSNTDTQYF
CDR3nt: TGCAGTGCACCGGGACTATCGAACACAGATACGCAGTATTTT

d_gene: TRBD1
v_gene: TRBV20-1
j_gene: TRBJ2-3
abundance: few
CDR3aa: CSASGQGSSPDTQYF
CDR3nt: TGCAGTGCTAGCGGACAGGGATCGTCCCCAGATACGCAGTATTTT

d_gene: TRBD2
v_gene: TRBV4-2
j_gene: TRBJ2-7
abundance: NA
CDR3aa: CASSQAAWGLAGAPTYEQYF
CDR3nt: TGTGCCAGCAGCCAAGCGGCCTGGGGTTTGGCGGGAGCCCCCACCTACGAGCAGTACTTC

d_gene: TRBD2
v_gene: TRBV15
j_gene: TRBJ2-1
abundance: NA
CDR3aa: CATSRGAGGGHNEQFF
CDR3nt: TGTGCCACCAGCAGAGGCGCTGGCGGGGGACACAATGAGCAGTTCTTC

d_gene: NA
v_gene: TRBV20-1
j_gene: TRBJ2-7
abundance: few
CDR3aa: CSARGGDTLDEQYF
CDR3nt: TGCAGTGCAAGAGGCGGGGATACCCTCGACGAGCAGTACTTC

d_gene: TRBD1
v_gene: TRBV5-6
j_gene: TRBJ2-6
abundance: NA
CDR3aa: CASIIGGQGSPSGANVLTF
CDR3nt: TGTGCCAGCATCATAGGGGGACAGGGAAGTCCGTCTGGGGCCAACGTCCTGACTTTC

d_gene: NA
v_gene: TRBV19
j_gene: TRBJ2-6
abundance: NA
CDR3aa: CASSLSGTGANVLTF
CDR3nt: TGTGCCAGTAGTCTTTCAGGAACTGGGGCCAACGTCCTGACTTTC

d_gene: TRBD2
v_gene: TRBV20-1
j_gene: TRBJ2-3
abundance: many
CDR3aa: CSAETSGGADTQYF
CDR3nt: TGCAGTGCTGAGACTAGCGGGGGGGCAGATACGCAGTATTTT

d_gene: NA
v_gene: TRBV28
j_gene: TRBJ1-1
abundance: few
CDR3aa: CASSFGLGAEAFF
CDR3nt: TGTGCCAGCAGTTTTGGCCTGGGGGCTGAAGCTTTCTTT

d_gene: NA
v_gene: TRBV18
j_gene: TRBJ2-1
abundance: many
CDR3aa: CASSPVTRLDYNEQFF
CDR3nt: TGTGCCAGCTCACCAGTTACGAGACTAGATTACAATGAGCAGTTCTTC

d_gene: NA
v_gene: TRBV18
j_gene: TRBJ2-7
abundance: NA
CDR3aa: CASSPSISWLEQYF
CDR3nt: TGTGCCAGCTCACCATCTATCTCCTGGCTCGAGCAGTACTTC

d_gene: NA
v_gene: TRBV20-1
j_gene: TRBJ1-5
abundance: NA
CDR3aa: CSAPDAAYSNQPQHF
CDR3nt: TGCAGTGCGCCCGACGCGGCGTATAGCAATCAGCCCCAGCATTTT

d_gene: TRBD2
v_gene: TRBV4-2
j_gene: TRBJ2-2
abundance: many
CDR3aa: CASTGTSGRAGELFF
CDR3nt: TGTGCCAGCACCGGGACTAGCGGGAGGGCCGGGGAGCTGTTTTTT

d_gene: TRBD2
v_gene: TRBV4-3
j_gene: TRBJ2-1
abundance: few
CDR3aa: CASSQDWTSGYNEQFF
CDR3nt: TGCGCCAGCAGCCAAGATTGGACTAGCGGGTACAATGAGCAGTTCTTC

d_gene: NA
v_gene: TRBV20-1
j_gene: TRBJ2-1
abundance: NA
CDR3aa: CSARDRGWGGEQFF
CDR3nt: TGCAGTGCTAGAGATCGGGGCTGGGGCGGTGAGCAGTTCTTC

d_gene: NA
v_gene: TRBV7-2
j_gene: TRBJ2-7
abundance: few
CDR3aa: CASSSSGLEYEQYF
CDR3nt: TGTGCCAGCAGCTCCTCGGGCCTCGAATACGAGCAGTACTTC

d_gene: TRBD1
v_gene: TRBV7-2
j_gene: TRBJ1-2
abundance: few
CDR3aa: CASSSSTGSNYGYTF
CDR3nt: TGTGCCAGCAGCTCGTCGACAGGGAGTAACTATGGCTACACCTTC

d_gene: NA
v_gene: TRBV6-4
j_gene: TRBJ1-1
abundance: few
CDR3aa: CASSDWGNTEAFF
CDR3nt: TGTGCCAGCAGTGACTGGGGGAACACTGAAGCTTTCTTT

d_gene: NA
v_gene: TRBV7-3
j_gene: TRBJ2-1
abundance: few
CDR3aa: CASSLTRNNEQFF
CDR3nt: TGTGCCAGCAGCTTAACTCGAAACAATGAGCAGTTCTTC

d_gene: NA
v_gene: TRBV20-1
j_gene: TRBJ1-1
abundance: NA
CDR3aa: CSAGPRRGLNTEAFF
CDR3nt: TGCAGTGCAGGCCCAAGACGAGGGTTGAACACTGAAGCTTTCTTT

d_gene: NA
v_gene: TRBV4-1
j_gene: TRBJ1-2
abundance: NA
CDR3aa: CASSPKGGYGYTF
CDR3nt: TGCGCCAGCAGCCCTAAAGGGGGTTATGGCTACACCTTC

d_gene: NA
v_gene: TRBV7-2
j_gene: TRBJ2-3
abundance: few
CDR3aa: CASSPATTGDTQYF
CDR3nt: TGTGCCAGCAGCCCAGCTACCACGGGAGATACGCAGTATTTT

d_gene: NA
v_gene: TRBV6-5
j_gene: TRBJ1-6
abundance: NA
CDR3aa: CASSYSSSYNSPLHF
CDR3nt: TGTGCCAGCAGTTACTCCTCCTCCTATAATTCACCCCTCCACTTT

d_gene: TRBD2
v_gene: TRBV10-3
j_gene: TRBJ2-2
abundance: few
CDR3aa: CAIREGLAAAANTGELFF
CDR3nt: TGTGCCATCAGGGAGGGACTAGCGGCGGCCGCGAACACCGGGGAGCTGTTTTTT

d_gene: NA
v_gene: TRBV21-1
j_gene: TRBJ2-1
abundance: NA
CDR3aa: CSSRGRARGTYNEQFF
CDR3nt: TGTTCCAGCAGAGGCCGGGCGAGGGGAACCTACAATGAGCAGTTCTTC

d_gene: NA
v_gene: TRBV7-2
j_gene: TRBJ2-5
abundance: many
CDR3aa: CASSPRGETYFQETQYF
CDR3nt: TGTGCCAGCAGCCCTAGAGGGGAGACATATTTCCAAGAGACCCAGTACTTC

d_gene: TRBD2
v_gene: TRBV24-1
j_gene: TRBJ2-1
abundance: few
CDR3aa: CATSDLRAGDNEQFF
CDR3nt: TGTGCCACCAGTGATTTACGAGCGGGGGACAATGAGCAGTTCTTC

d_gene: TRBD1
v_gene: TRBV6-7
j_gene: TRBJ2-1
abundance: NA
CDR3aa: CASSYGQGGHEQFF
CDR3nt: TGTGCCAGCAGTTATGGACAGGGAGGCCATGAGCAGTTCTTC

d_gene: NA
v_gene: TRBV20-1
j_gene: TRBJ1-1
abundance: NA
CDR3aa: CSARDMGGRDTEAFF
CDR3nt: TGCAGTGCTAGAGACATGGGGGGACGGGACACTGAAGCTTTCTTT

d_gene: TRBD1
v_gene: TRBV20-1
j_gene: TRBJ2-4
abundance: few
CDR3aa: CSAFRDRGLIAKNIQYF
CDR3nt: TGCAGTGCTTTCCGGGACAGGGGGCTTATAGCCAAAAACATTCAGTACTTC

d_gene: TRBD1
v_gene: TRBV29-1
j_gene: TRBJ1-5
abundance: few
CDR3aa: CSVGDRRNQPQHF
CDR3nt: TGCAGCGTGGGGGACAGGCGCAATCAGCCCCAGCATTTT